This is a list of T cell receptor beta chains from one sample in a study of CD4 T cells in relation to SARS-CoV-2 and coronaviruses. Sequencing used immunoSEQ multiplex PCR; TCRdb keeps in-frame clones, though not all of them. The table includes around 41,000 clones, about 87% detected once. The antigens for these receptors are not known. Sample: naive CD4+ T cells from PBMCs, cultured in vitro. The receptors originated from an adult with COVID-19. Each CDR3 is given with its conserved first and last residue. The order of the fields is D gene, J gene, CDR3 length, V gene, CDR3 protein. The D gene is left open where the match is weak.

. TRBJ1-5 13 TRBV28 CASSFDLNQPQHF
TRBD2 TRBJ2-5 19 TRBV19 CASSIAQREPSGGKETQYF
TRBD1 TRBJ2-3 14 TRBV7-3 CASSVGQGPDTQYF
. TRBJ2-1 16 TRBV7-9 CASSFYRAPSYNEQFF
. TRBJ2-3 16 TRBV28 CASSFGGALPTDTQYF
TRBD1 TRBJ1-1 16 TRBV28 CASTLTGEVVYTEAFF
. TRBJ2-7 13 TRBV10-3 CAISESGSYEQYF
. TRBJ2-7 15 TRBV7-2 CASSTGGIAIGEQYF
TRBD1 TRBJ2-7 13 TRBV28 CARVRDRADEQYF
. TRBJ1-2 12 TRBV19 CASSRGPGHCSF
. TRBJ2-3 16 TRBV11-3 CASSLDQGGRTDTQYF
. TRBJ2-7 15 TRBV28 CASSFLGRGPYEQYF
. TRBJ2-2 13 TRBV2 CASSETGTGELFF
. TRBJ2-5 13 TRBV10-3 CAISELGLKPQYF
. TRBJ1-1 13 TRBV7-3 CASSKGQNTEAFF
. TRBJ1-1 14 TRBV19 CASSKTATNTEAFF
TRBD1 TRBJ2-3 15 TRBV5-4 CASSSQGASTDTQYF
TRBD1 TRBJ2-3 16 TRBV6-1 CASSDTGGVGTDTQYF
. TRBJ2-7 14 TRBV4-1 CASSQYHRAYEQYF
. TRBJ1-6 16 TRBV18 CASSPFDRRLDTPLHF
TRBD2 TRBJ2-2 20 TRBV4-2 CASSRAPGLAGMTNTGELFF
. TRBJ2-3 11 TRBV6-5 CASSYRDTQYF
TRBD1 TRBJ2-7 14 TRBV5-1 CASSLMTGTYEQYF
. TRBJ2-2 15 TRBV5-1 CASSLPGGGTGELFF
TRBD2 TRBJ2-5 14 TRBV6-2/TRBV6-3 CASSSASGSPASHF
TRBD1 TRBJ1-2 16 TRBV28 CASTVSGTGGFYGYTF
. TRBJ1-2 14 TRBV27 CASSSQSLGYGYTF
. TRBJ1-1 14 TRBV4-3 CASSRSDRVRLAFF
TRBD2 TRBJ2-3 13 TRBV6-5 CASISGITDTQYF
TRBD2 TRBJ2-7 17 TRBV10-2 CASSEYRGSGSNHEQYF
. TRBJ2-5 14 TRBV6-5 CASRFRGGQETQYF
. TRBJ2-2 13 TRBV5-4 CASSFPHGGELFF
. TRBJ1-2 11 TRBV10-3 CASANSLGYTF
. TRBJ1-4 14 TRBV29-1 CSVRSVSTNEKLFF
. TRBJ1-3 18 TRBV27 CASSPLNGDSNSGNTIYF
TRBD2 TRBJ2-1 18 TRBV14 CASSQDLGSGRAYNEQFF
TRBD1 TRBJ2-1 17 TRBV19 CASSAGQGFQSGAEQFF
TRBD1 TRBJ2-7 15 TRBV28 CASSLMGQGNFEQYF
. TRBJ2-2 13 TRBV30 CAWKTQDTGELFF
TRBD1 TRBJ2-5 17 TRBV10-3 CAISDPTGGGRQETQYF
. TRBJ2-7 13 TRBV10-3 CAISVGEFYEQYF
. TRBJ1-3 15 TRBV6-5 CASKVGPNSGNTIYF
TRBD2 TRBJ2-1 16 TRBV24-1 CATSDRSSGRDNEQFF
TRBD1 TRBJ2-1 15 TRBV11-3 CASSSRDSTYNEQFF
. TRBJ2-2 14 TRBV24-1 CATSDFLRIGELFF
. TRBJ2-1 15 TRBV30 CAWSQSRDIYNEQFF
. TRBJ1-1 15 TRBV19 CASSPSRRTWAEAFF
. TRBJ2-7 15 TRBV7-9 CASSPRDSYSYEQYF
. TRBJ2-2 16 TRBV7-9 CASRSLGLQNTGELFF
. TRBJ2-5 12 TRBV18 CASSPIGETQYF
TRBD1 TRBJ2-7 15 TRBV7-8 CASSLRDRFSYEQYF